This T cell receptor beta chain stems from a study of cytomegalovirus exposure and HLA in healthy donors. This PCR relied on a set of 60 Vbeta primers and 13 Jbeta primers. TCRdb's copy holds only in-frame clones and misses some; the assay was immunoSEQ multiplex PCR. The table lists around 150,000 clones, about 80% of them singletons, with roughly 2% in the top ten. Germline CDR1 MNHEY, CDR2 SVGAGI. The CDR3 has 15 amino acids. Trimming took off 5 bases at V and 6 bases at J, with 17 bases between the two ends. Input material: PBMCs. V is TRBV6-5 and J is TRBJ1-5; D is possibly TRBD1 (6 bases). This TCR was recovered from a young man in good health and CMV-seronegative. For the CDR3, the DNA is TGTGCCAGCAGTATACCAGGGGCGTCAGGTCAGCCCCAGCATTTT. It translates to CASSIPGASGQPQHF.